The 2 T cell receptor beta chains in this list originate from one sample, sequenced in a study of T cells in narcolepsy. TCRdb's table, derived via immunoSEQ multiplex PCR, lists solely in-frame clones and lacks some. The data show about 2,500 clones, 26% seen once. Antigens of these TCRs are unknown. Sequencing was carried out using cultured CD4+ T cells from cerebrospinal fluid. The source of these receptors is a human donor with narcolepsy.

This clone is labeled as medium-sized (0.01 to 0.1%). The rearrangement uses TRBV9 and TRBJ2-7; perhaps TRBD1 as D (5 bases). Germline V gene lookup returns CDR1 SGDLS and CDR2 YYNGEE. V lost 4 bases to trimming and J lost 4 bases, with 9 bases between them. The CDR3 totals 12 residues. The CDR3 nucleotides are TGTGCCAGCAGCCCTGACAGATACGAGCAGTACTTC. Translation: CASSPDRYEQYF.

The rearrangement links TRBV6-5 to TRBJ2-7; 9 bases align to TRBD1. CDR3 length: 15 amino acids. Germline V gives CDR1 MNHEY, CDR2 SVGAGI. V shed 7 bases, J shed 5 bases, and the junction held 12 bases outside the gene matches. CDR3 in amino acids: CASTKTGTGLDEQYF. The CDR3 DNA is TGTGCCAGCACCAAAACCGGGACAGGGCTCGACGAGCAGTACTTC.